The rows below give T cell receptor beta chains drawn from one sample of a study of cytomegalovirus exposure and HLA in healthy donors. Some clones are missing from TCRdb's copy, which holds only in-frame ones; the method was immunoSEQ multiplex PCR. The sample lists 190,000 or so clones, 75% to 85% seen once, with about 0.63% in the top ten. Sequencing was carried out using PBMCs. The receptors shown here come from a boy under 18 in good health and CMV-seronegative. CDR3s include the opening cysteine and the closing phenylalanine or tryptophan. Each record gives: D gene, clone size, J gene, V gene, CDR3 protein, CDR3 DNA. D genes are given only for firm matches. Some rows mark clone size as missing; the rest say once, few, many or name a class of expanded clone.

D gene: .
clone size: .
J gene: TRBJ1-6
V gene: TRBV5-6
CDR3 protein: CASSGGQLGSPLHF
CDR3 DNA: TGTGCCAGCAGCGGTGGACAGCTGGGTTCACCCCTCCACTTT

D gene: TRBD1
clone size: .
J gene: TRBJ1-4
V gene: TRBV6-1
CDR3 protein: CASSEAPGTGREKLFF
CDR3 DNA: TGTGCCAGCAGTGAAGCGCCCGGGACAGGTCGGGAAAAACTGTTTTTT

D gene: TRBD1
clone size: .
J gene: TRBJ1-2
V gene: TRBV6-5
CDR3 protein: CASTPRGAGRGGYTF
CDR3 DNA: TGTGCCAGCACCCCCAGGGGGGCGGGCAGGGGTGGCTACACCTTC

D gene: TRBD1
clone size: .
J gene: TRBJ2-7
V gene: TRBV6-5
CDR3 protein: CASSRTGGPYEQYF
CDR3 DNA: TGTGCCAGCAGCCGTACAGGGGGCCCATACGAGCAGTACTTC

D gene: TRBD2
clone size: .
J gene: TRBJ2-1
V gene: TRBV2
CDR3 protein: CASSRTSDNEQFF
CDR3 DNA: TGTGCCAGCAGTCGGACTAGCGACAATGAGCAGTTCTTC

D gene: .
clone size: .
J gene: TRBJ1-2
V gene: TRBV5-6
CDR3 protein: CASSPGVRRIYGYTF
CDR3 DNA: TGTGCCAGCAGCCCCGGGGTCCGCCGGATCTATGGCTACACCTTC

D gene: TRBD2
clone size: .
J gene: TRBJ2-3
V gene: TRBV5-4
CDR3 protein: CASSLGLAGGLGTDTQYF
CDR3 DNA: TGTGCCAGCAGCTTGGGACTAGCGGGAGGGCTCGGTACAGATACGCAGTATTTT

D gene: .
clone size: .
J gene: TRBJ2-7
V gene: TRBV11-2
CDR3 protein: CASRSDRPYEQYF
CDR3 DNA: TGTGCCAGCAGGTCCGACAGACCCTACGAGCAGTACTTC

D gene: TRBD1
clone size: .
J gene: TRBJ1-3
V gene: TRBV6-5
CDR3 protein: CASSSGQGDGNTIYF
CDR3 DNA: TGTGCCAGCAGTTCGGGACAGGGGGACGGAAACACCATATATTTT

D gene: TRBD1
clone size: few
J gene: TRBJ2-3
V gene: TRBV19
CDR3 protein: CASSSQGAWTDTQYF
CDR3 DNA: TGTGCCAGTAGTAGTCAGGGGGCTTGGACAGATACGCAGTATTTT

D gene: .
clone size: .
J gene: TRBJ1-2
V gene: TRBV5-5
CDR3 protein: CASSPGLWEGYTF
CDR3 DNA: TGTGCCAGCAGCCCAGGGTTATGGGAAGGCTACACCTTC

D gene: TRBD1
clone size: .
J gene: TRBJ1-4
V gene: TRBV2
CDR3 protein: CASSGDRGREKLFF
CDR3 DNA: TGTGCCAGCAGCGGGGACAGGGGGAGAGAAAAACTGTTTTTT

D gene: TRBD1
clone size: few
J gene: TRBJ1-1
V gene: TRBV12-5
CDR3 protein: CASGLVMGDRNTEAFF
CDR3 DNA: TGTGCTAGTGGTTTGGTAATGGGGGACAGGAACACTGAAGCTTTCTTT

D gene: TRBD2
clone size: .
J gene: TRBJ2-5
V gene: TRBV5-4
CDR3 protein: CASSFGAGGPLEETQYF
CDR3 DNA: TGTGCCAGCAGCTTCGGGGCGGGAGGGCCCTTAGAAGAGACCCAGTACTTC

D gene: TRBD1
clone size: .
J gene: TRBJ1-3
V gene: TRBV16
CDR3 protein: CASGGQVGNTIYF
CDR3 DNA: TGTGCCAGCGGTGGACAGGTTGGAAACACCATATATTTT

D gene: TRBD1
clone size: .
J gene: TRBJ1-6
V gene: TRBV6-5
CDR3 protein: CASSPGQENSPLHF
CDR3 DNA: TGTGCCAGCAGTCCGGGACAGGAGAATTCACCCCTCCACTTT

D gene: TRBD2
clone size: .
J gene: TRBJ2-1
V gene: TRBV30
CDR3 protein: CAWRGVSSYNEQFF
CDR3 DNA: TGTGCCTGGCGGGGGGTCAGCTCCTACAATGAGCAGTTCTTC

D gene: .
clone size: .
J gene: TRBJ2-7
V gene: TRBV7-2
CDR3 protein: CASSFPPGQGDYEQYF
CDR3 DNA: TGTGCCAGCAGCTTCCCCCCCGGGCAGGGTGACTACGAGCAGTACTTC

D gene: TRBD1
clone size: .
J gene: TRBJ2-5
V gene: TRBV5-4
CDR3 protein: CASSWGSSDRGREQYF
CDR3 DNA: TGTGCCAGCAGCTGGGGTTCCTCCGACAGGGGAAGGGAGCAGTACTTC

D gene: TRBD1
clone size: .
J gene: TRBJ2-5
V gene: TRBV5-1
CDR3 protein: CASSLGTAHHQETQYF
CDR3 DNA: TGCGCCAGCAGCTTAGGGACAGCGCATCATCAAGAGACCCAGTACTTC

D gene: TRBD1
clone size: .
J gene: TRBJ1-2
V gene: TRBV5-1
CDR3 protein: CASSRDREANGYTF
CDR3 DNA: TGCGCCAGCAGTCGAGACAGGGAGGCGAATGGCTACACCTTC

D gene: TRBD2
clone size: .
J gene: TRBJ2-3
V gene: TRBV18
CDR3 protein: CASSPFPPAGTSGMADTQYF
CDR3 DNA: TGTGCCAGCTCACCTTTTCCGCCGGCCGGGACTAGCGGTATGGCAGATACGCAGTATTTT

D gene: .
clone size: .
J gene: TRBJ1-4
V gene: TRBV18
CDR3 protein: CASSPVGGATNEKLFF
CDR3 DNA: TGTGCCAGCTCACCAGTGGGAGGTGCAACTAATGAAAAACTGTTTTTT

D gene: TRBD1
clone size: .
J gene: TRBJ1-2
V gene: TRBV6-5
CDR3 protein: CASSLDRVGYTF
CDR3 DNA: TGTGCCAGCAGTCTTGACAGGGTCGGCTACACCTTC

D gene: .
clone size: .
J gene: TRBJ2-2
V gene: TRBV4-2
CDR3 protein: CASSPRSRSNTGELFF
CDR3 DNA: TGTGCCAGCAGCCCTCGGTCGAGATCGAACACCGGGGAGCTGTTTTTT

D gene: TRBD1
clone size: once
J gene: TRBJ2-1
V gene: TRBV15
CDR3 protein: CATSGRDRGIYNEQFF
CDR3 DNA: TGTGCCACCAGCGGACGGGACAGGGGGATATACAATGAGCAGTTCTTC

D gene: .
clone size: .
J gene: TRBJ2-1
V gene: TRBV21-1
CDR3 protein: CASNRSDQTGTWSYNEQFF
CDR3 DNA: TGTGCCAGCAACCGTTCGGACCAAACCGGGACTTGGTCCTACAATGAGCAGTTCTTC

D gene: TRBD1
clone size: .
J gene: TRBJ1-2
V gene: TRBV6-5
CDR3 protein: CASSYPGQGASGYTF
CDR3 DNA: TGTGCCAGCAGTTACCCGGGACAGGGGGCGAGTGGCTACACCTTC

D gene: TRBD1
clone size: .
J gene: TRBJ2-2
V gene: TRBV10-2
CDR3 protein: CASGRQGPNTGELFF
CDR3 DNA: TGCGCCAGCGGGAGACAGGGACCGAACACCGGGGAGCTGTTTTTT

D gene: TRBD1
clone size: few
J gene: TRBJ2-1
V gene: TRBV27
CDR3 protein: CASTLGQGAFNEQFF
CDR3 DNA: TGTGCCAGCACCTTGGGACAGGGGGCGTTCAATGAGCAGTTCTTC

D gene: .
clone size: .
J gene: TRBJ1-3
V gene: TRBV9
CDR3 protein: CASSPPSGNTIYF
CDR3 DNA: TGTGCCAGCAGCCCCCCATCTGGAAACACCATATATTTT

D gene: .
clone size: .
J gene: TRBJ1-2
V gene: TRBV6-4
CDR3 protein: CASSAGEGTYGYTF
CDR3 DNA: TGTGCCAGCAGTGCAGGGGAAGGAACCTATGGCTACACCTTC

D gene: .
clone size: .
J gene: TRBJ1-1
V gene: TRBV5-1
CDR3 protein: CASSLGTLNTEAFF
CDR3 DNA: TGCGCCAGCAGCTTGGGGACACTGAACACTGAAGCTTTCTTT

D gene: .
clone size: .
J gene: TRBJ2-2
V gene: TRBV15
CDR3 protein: CATSRGLVNTGELFF
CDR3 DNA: TGTGCCACCAGCAGAGGACTAGTGAACACCGGGGAGCTGTTTTTT

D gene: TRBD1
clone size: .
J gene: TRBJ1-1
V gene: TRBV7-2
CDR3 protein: CASSLETGGLAEAFF
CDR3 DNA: TGTGCCAGCAGCCTAGAGACAGGGGGTCTGGCTGAAGCTTTCTTT

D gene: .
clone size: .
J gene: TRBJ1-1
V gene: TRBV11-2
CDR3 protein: CASTFREDEAFF
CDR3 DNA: TGTGCCAGCACCTTCCGGGAGGATGAAGCTTTCTTT